Ten or more counts support the clone carrying this T cell receptor (beta chain). Stated time point: sample taken at primary tumor resection. The cohort: around 79 early-stage, untreated non-small cell lung cancer patients. TCRs were sequenced from unsorted whole RNA of tumor, nontumor lung or PBMC. The CDR3 extends over 16 amino acids. Deletions cut 0 bases from V and 2 bases from J, with 12 bases between. CDR1 is SGHRS and CDR2 is YFSETQ in the germline V gene. The presence of a unique molecular identifier marked each TCR cDNA molecule. From the 5' RACE reads, TCRdb called clonotypes with MiXCR, one entry per CDR3 protein. This sample has tens of thousands of distinct CDR3 sequences; about 4.6% occur once, and the top ten carry 6% to 7.5%. This record belongs to a study of spatial heterogeneity in lung cancer.

Here the sequenced sample was PBMCs, taken at surgery. The receptor comes from a male donor with early-stage non-small cell lung cancer. The rearrangement joins TRBV5-1 to TRBJ2-1; no clear D. CDR3 protein: CASSLAFEPTYNEQFF. DNA for the CDR3: TGCGCCAGCAGCTTGGCCTTCGAGCCAACCTACAATGAGCAGTTCTTC.